This TCR beta chain came from a study of OX40 agonist ivuxolimab in advanced cancers. On this clone itself: Its antigen is not identified.

Overall study findings and caveats: With doses of 0.1-3.0 mg/kg, partial responders showed among the lowest clonal expansion. At 0.1 to 3.0 mg/kg, clonal expansion of CD4+ and CD8+ blood T cells had occurred by week 6. On average, a greater number of expanded clones characterised CD8+ T cells relative to CD4+.

Between the trimmed V and J ends, which lost 2 bases and 3 bases, there was a span of 6 bases. The CDR3 spans 14 residues. Per germline, CDR1 SGHKS and CDR2 YYEKEE (reference sequence). The assay was immunoSEQ multiplex PCR, and TCRdb's table has in-frame clones only and misses some. The data contain around 76,000 clones, more than 85% of them singletons. The receptor was derived from an adult with an advanced solid tumor such as melanoma, head and neck, liver or kidney cancer. V and J are TRBV5-5 and TRBJ1-6; the D is unclear. The sample was CD4+ or CD8+ T cells sorted from blood, taken in a trial of the OX40 agonist ivuxolimab. CDR3 in amino acids: CASSFRGYNSPLHF. The CDR3, as DNA: TGTGCCAGCAGCTTCCGAGGCTATAATTCACCCCTCCACTTT.